This T cell receptor beta chain derives from a study of blood T cell repertoires in COVID-19 (TCRdb year 2020). About the investigation overall: Samples covering the acute and convalescent phases of COVID-19 were provided by collaborators in the United States, Italy and Spain. HLA class I and class II types, where available, came from metadata supplied by the sample provider rather than from assay-based typing. Samples came from the ongoing ImmuneRACE study (first 160 participants) plus 1,254 subjects from 6 global collaborators. Subjects who had been exposed to COVID-19, were actively infected with it, or had recovered from it provided the deeply sampled blood TCRbeta repertoires that made up the dataset. The repertoires were released in a freely available public database meant as a resource for research on the immune response to SARS-CoV-2. The prospective study material was composed of cDNA or gDNA derived from T cells, B-cell-depleted T cells, or PBMCs. Sample metadata almost always included a de-identified subject ID, COVID-19 status, age in years and sex.

The immunoSEQ Assay, a bias-controlled multiplex PCR, was used to amplify TCRbeta CDR3 regions from genomic DNA. The paper's processing steps were these. The number of nucleated cells in each sample was estimated by amplification of reference gene primers within the assay. To quantify the absolute abundance of each unique TCRbeta CDR3 rearrangement, sequence reads were collapsed and filtered. For each sample, productive Simpson clonality was calculated as the square root of Simpson's diversity index across productive rearrangements. The clones in this table, taken by TCRdb from immuneACCESS, are in-frame only. Not every clone is retained; where verified, under half of the shortfall comes from an unresolved V gene, and the cause of the rest is unknown. V and J calls and clone size are as listed in that table; D and trimming were resolved from the DNA. The table for this sample lists around 380,000 clones; more than 75% of them were counted only once. The ten largest clones take up under 1.2% of the sample.

In regard to this clone: Its recognized antigen is unknown. No base qualities exist here, and no much larger clone lies one base off it.

Points the paper makes about the study in general: How much clinical and demographic metadata was included differed by source and by participant, and the metadata was provided uncurated.

Each collaborating institution followed its own protocols to collect whole blood in K2EDTA tubes. For TCRbeta analysis, collaborator samples were shipped as frozen whole blood, as isolated PBMCs, or as DNA extracted from either sample type. The TCR comes from a human donor with acute or convalescent COVID-19. The donor label of this sample is uncertain. Sequenced material: peripheral blood.

The base sequence is TGTGCCAGCTCAAGCATGAACACTGAAGCTTTCTTT. Its protein is CASSSMNTEAFF. The chain employs TRBV18 and TRBJ1-1, with the D gene not clear enough to name. The germline V gene encodes CDR1 KGHSH and CDR2 LQKENI. Its CDR3 holds 12 amino acids, cysteine through phenylalanine. CDR3 DNA is the only sequence kept; it has 36 bases, read in frame from the first base. V is shortened by 5 bases, J by 0 bases, and the region joining them spans 4 bases. The full variable domain, with segments outside the CDR3 supplied by the reference TRBV18 and TRBJ1-1 proteins, appears as NAGVMQNPRHLVRRRGQEARLRCSPMKGHSHVYWYRQLPEEGLKFMVYLQKENIIDESGMPKERFSAEFPKEGPSILRIQQVVRGDSAAYFCASSSMNTEAFFGQGTRLTVV.